This TCR beta chain was observed in a study of T cells in localized non-small cell lung cancer. General observations from the study: Longer overall survival was associated with a higher density of T cells in the blood. Maximal T cell clonality occurred in uninvolved adjacent lung, with tumor ranking below it.

V was clipped by 3 bases and J by 6 bases; unmatched bases: 5. The germline CDR1 and CDR2 sequences are LNHNV and YYDKDF (reference sequence). The CDR3 totals 15 residues. Note on this clone: The antigen remains unidentified.

Produced via immunoSEQ multiplex PCR; TCRdb's table is partial and in-frame only. This sample has under 70,000 clones, with about nine tenths found just once. The sample here was peripheral blood, taken before any cancer treatment. The source is a woman aged 35 to 69 with stage I lung adenocarcinoma. The chain combines TRBV15 with TRBJ2-4; 10 bases map to TRBD1. CDR3 nucleotide sequence: TGTGCCACCAGCAGGCCCGGGACAGGGGCAAACATTCAGTACTTC. Protein sequence: CATSRPGTGANIQYF.